This T cell receptor (beta chain) emerged from a study of CD8 T cells in ankylosing spondylitis. Study findings and constraints: Among TCR beta sequences, a motif of under ten highly homologous variants appeared characteristic of ankylosing spondylitis blood. Researchers report that disease-linked clones proved CD8+ and relatively rare in peripheral blood.

CDR3 length equals 13 residues. Germline V gives CDR1 SGHRS, CDR2 YFSETQ. Trimming took 5 bases from V and 3 from J, leaving 11 bases between them. This clonotype came up many times. Its antigen is currently unknown. Scientists made TCR beta libraries using quantitative 5'-RACE with molecular barcodes. TCRdb redid the calling of the 5' RACE reads with MiXCR, one entry per CDR3 protein. This table has hundreds of thousands of distinct CDR3 sequences, over 9.5% appearing once. The clonotype comes from a male donor with ankylosing spondylitis. Sequenced: blood, either unsorted or a sorted T cell fraction (not recorded which). The chain links TRBV5-1 to TRBJ1-1, with TRBD1 as a possible D gene (5 bases). The DNA for the CDR3 is TGCGCCAGCAGTCGGGGGTTGGACACTGAAGCTTTCTTT. It encodes CASSRGLDTEAFF. Variable domain in full (rest from reference TRBV5-1 and TRBJ1-1): KAGVTQTPRYLIKTRGQQVTLSCSPISGHRSVSWYQQTPGQGLQFLFEYFSETQRNKGNFPGRFSGRQFSNSRSEMNVSTLELGDSALYLCASSRGLDTEAFFGQGTRLTVV.